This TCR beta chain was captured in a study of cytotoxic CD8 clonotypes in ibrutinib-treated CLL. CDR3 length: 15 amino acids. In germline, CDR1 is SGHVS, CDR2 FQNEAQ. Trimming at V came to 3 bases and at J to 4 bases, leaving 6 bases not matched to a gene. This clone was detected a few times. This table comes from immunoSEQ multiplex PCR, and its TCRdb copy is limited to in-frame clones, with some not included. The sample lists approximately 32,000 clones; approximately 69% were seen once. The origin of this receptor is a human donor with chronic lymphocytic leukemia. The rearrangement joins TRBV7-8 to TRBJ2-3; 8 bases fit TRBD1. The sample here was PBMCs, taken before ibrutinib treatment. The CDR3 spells CASSLDRVRADTQYF. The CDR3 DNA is TGTGCCAGCAGCTTGGACAGGGTCCGCGCAGATACGCAGTATTTT.